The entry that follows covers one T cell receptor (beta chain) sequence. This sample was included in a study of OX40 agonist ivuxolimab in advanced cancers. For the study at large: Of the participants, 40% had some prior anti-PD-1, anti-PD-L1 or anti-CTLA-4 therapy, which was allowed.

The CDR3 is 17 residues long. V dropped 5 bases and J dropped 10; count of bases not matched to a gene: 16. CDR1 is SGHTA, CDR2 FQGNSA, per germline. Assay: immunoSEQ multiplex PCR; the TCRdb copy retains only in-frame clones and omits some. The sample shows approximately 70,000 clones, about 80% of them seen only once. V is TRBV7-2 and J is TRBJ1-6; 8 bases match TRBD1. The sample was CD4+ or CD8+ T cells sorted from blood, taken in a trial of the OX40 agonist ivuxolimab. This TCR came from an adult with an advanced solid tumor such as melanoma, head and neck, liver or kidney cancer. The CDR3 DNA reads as TGTGCCAGCAGCCCCAACCCGGGACAGGAAAGGAGGTCACCCCTCCACTTT. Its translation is CASSPNPGQERRSPLHF.